This T cell receptor (beta chain) originates from a study of blood T cell repertoires in COVID-19. Under the authors' procedure: Reference gene primer amplification in the assay estimated nucleated cell counts. Generated by immunoSEQ multiplex PCR, the TCRdb table keeps only in-frame clones and is missing some. V and J calls and clone size are those listed in that table; D and trimming were worked out from the DNA. The sample has approximately 170,000 clones; less than 85% are singletons. Material: PBMCs or T cells enriched from blood (not recorded which). This sequence originates from a woman aged 45-59 years who had recovered from COVID-19.

CDR3 amino acids: CASSYSGAAFF. The CDR3 DNA follows: TGTGCCAGCAGTTACTCAGGGGCAGCTTTCTTT. This chain uses TRBV6-5 with TRBJ1-1, with D possibly being TRBD1 (5 bases). The CDR3 loop spans 11 amino acids. The V gene lost 0 bases and the J gene lost 10 bases, with 6 bases spanning the gap. The germline CDR1 and CDR2 sequences are MNHEY and SVGAGI.